This T cell receptor beta chain was sequenced for a study of cytomegalovirus exposure and HLA in healthy donors. For the study at large: HLA-typed donors were the source of about 85 million unique TCRs held in an early data release. Points from the study as a whole: Overall, under 200 TCR beta chains were annotated as cytomegalovirus-associated.

The PCR made use of 60 Vbeta and 13 Jbeta primers. Here immunoSEQ multiplex PCR was the method, and the copy in TCRdb shows in-frame clones only, minus some. The sample has 140,000 to 150,000 clones, approximately 65% seen once; the top ten hold around 6.3%. Germline CDR1 and CDR2: SGHRS and YFSETQ. The V end lost 1 base, the J end lost 2 bases, and 13 bases lay between the germline ends. The CDR3 extends over 15 amino acids. Though probably carrying unrecorded immune exposures, donors were nominally healthy at sampling. This clone has only a few counts. What it recognizes is unknown. The gene calls are TRBV5-1 and TRBJ2-7, with D possibly TRBD1 on 6 matching bases. Sequenced sample: PBMCs. This TCR was sampled from a woman aged 60-70 years in good health and CMV-seronegative. CDR3 in DNA: TGCGCCAGCAGCTTGTCGGGACATAATACCTACGAGCAGTACTTC. Encoded protein: CASSLSGHNTYEQYF.